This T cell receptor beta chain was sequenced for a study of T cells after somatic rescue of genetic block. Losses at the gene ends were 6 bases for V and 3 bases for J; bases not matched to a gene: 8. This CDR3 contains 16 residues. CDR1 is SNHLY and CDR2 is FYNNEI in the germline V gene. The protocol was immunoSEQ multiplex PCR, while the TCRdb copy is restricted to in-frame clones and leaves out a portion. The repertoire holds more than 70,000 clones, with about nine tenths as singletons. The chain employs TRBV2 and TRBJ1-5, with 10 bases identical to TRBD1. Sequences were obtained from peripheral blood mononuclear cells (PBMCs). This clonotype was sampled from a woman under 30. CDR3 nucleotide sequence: TGTGCCAGCAGGGGGGGACAGGGGTTCTTCAATCAGCCCCAGCATTTT. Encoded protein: CASRGGQGFFNQPQHF.